This TCR beta chain derives from a study of CD8+ T cells in alopecia areata. This CDR3 comprises 14 residues. Germline assignment: CDR1 GTSNPN and CDR2 SVGIG (reference sequence). V lost 0 bases, J lost 5 bases, and 4 bases stayed unmatched. cDNA reverse transcribed from extracted RNA served as the sequencing template. Sequencing used immunoSEQ multiplex PCR; TCRdb keeps in-frame clones, though not all of them. The data show about 200,000 clones, more than 55% seen once. The source is a human donor in good health. Sequenced input: CD8+ T cells sorted from blood. V gene TRBV30 combines with J gene TRBJ2-5, with 9 bases lining up with TRBD1. The CDR3 sequence is CAWSVGQGRETQYF. CDR3 in DNA: TGTGCCTGGAGTGTGGGACAGGGTCGGGAGACCCAGTACTTC.